The clone carrying this TCR beta chain was counted many times. This CDR3 has 12 amino acids. Germline loops: CDR1 SNHLY, CDR2 FYNNEI. V gave up 0 bases and J gave up 13 bases, with 10 bases separating them. Uncontrolled infection, other autoimmune disease, pregnancy or lactation barred patients from enrollment. The authors obtained PBMCs from roughly 9.7 ml of fresh peripheral blood. Researchers amplified the TCR beta CDR3 regions from RNA transcripts. An initial round of RT-PCR targeting the TCR CDR3 relied on the HTBI primer set. Each CDR3 protein is one row after TCRdb ran MiXCR on the multiplex PCR reads. In the table there are hundreds of thousands of distinct CDR3 sequences, less than 15% of which are singletons. The data were taken from a study of T cells in Graves' hyperthyroidism and ophthalmopathy.

This sequence was found in a woman younger than 35 with Graves' hyperthyroidism. The specimen sequenced was blood. The V and J genes are TRBV2 and TRBJ2-1; D remains ambiguous. DNA of the CDR3: TGTGCCAGCAGTGAAGCAGGGTTCCATCAGTTCTTC. Residues: CASSEAGFHQFF. The full variable domain, in which reference TRBV2 and TRBJ2-1 provide the parts outside the CDR3, is EPEVTQTPSHQVTQMGQEVILRCVPISNHLYFYWYRQILGQKVEFLVSFYNNEISEKSEIFDDQFSVERPDGSNFTLKIRSTKLEDSAMYFCASSEAGFHQFFGPGTRLTVL.